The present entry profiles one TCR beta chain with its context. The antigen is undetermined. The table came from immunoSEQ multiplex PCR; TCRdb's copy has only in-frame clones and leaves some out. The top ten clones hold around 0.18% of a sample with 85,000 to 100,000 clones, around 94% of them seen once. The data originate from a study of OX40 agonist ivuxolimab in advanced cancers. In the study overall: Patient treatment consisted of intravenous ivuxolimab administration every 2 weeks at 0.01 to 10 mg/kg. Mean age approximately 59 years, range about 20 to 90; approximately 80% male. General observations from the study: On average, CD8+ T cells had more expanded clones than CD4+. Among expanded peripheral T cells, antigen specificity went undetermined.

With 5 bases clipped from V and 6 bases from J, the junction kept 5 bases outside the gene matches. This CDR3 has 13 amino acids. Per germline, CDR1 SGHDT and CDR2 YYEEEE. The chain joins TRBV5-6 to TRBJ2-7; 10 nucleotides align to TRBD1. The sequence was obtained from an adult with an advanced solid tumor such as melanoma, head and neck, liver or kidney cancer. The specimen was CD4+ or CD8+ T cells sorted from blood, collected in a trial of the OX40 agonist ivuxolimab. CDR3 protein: CASRSDRGLEQYF. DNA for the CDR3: TGTGCCAGCAGGTCAGACAGGGGGCTCGAGCAGTACTTC.